The 6 T cell receptor beta chains below were found in one sample sequenced in a study of regulatory T cells in long-lasting Graves disease. Building of the TCR beta libraries involved iRepertoire HTBI primers and Arm-PCR of CDR3 regions. TCRdb analysed the multiplex PCR reads with MiXCR anew, one entry per CDR3 protein. The data contain 600,000 to 850,000 distinct CDR3 sequences, 25% to 30% of them singletons. Time point denoted: persistent/refractory GD, antithyroid drugs over 5 years with positive TRAb. PBMC RNA was the source of the TCR library. The sample consisted of peripheral blood mononuclear cells (PBMCs), taken when the disease was refractory, from a patient treated with antithyroid drugs. Source of these receptors: a female donor with Graves disease.

V and J are TRBV5-1 and TRBJ2-1; D gene uncertain. CDR3 length: 12 residues. V lost 5 bases and J lost 8, with 11 bases in between. Germline V gene lookup returns CDR1 SGHRS and CDR2 YFSETQ. CDR3 DNA: TGCGCCAGCAGGGACCACCAAGATGAGCAGTTCTTC. Encoded protein: CASRDHQDEQFF. Full variable domain (remainder filled in from reference TRBV5-1 and TRBJ2-1): KAGVTQTPRYLIKTRGQQVTLSCSPISGHRSVSWYQQTPGQGLQFLFEYFSETQRNKGNFPGRFSGRQFSNSRSEMNVSTLELGDSALYLCASRDHQDEQFFGPGTRLTVL.

This clonotype appeared many times. V gene TRBV13 combines with J gene TRBJ1-2; D gene ambiguous. The CDR3 consists of 13 residues. The germline gives CDR1 PRHDT, CDR2 FYEKMQ (reference sequence). Deletions cut 3 bases from V and 8 bases from J, with 13 bases between. The DNA of the CDR3 is TGTGCCAGCAGCTTCGGACCCCCCGGGGGCTACACCTTC. Amino acids: CASSFGPPGGYTF. The full variable domain, rest sourced from reference TRBV13 and TRBJ1-2, is AAGVIQSPRHLIKEKRETATLKCYPIPRHDTVYWYQQGPGQDPQFLISFYEKMQSDKGSIPDRFSAQQFSDYHSELNMSSLELGDSALYFCASSFGPPGGYTFGSGTRLTVV.

This chain joins TRBV20-1 and TRBJ1-2; D gene uncertain. Per germline, CDR1 DFQATT and CDR2 SNEGSKA (reference sequence). CDR3 size: 13 residues. The V end was cut by 1 base, the J end by 8 bases, with 14 bases between. CDR3 sequence reads: CSARAIAGEGYTF. The CDR3 DNA reads as TGCAGTGCTAGAGCCATCGCAGGAGAAGGCTACACCTTC.

The chain carries TRBV28 and TRBJ1-5; maybe TRBD1 (5 bases). This CDR3 comprises 14 residues. Germline-derived CDR1 and CDR2 are MDHEN and SYDVKM. V was cut by 3 bases and J by 11 bases, with 17 bases left in between. The CDR3 coding sequence is TGTGCCAGCAGTTTGAATGTGGGGGTTGGAGCCCAGCATTTT. Protein sequence: CASSLNVGVGAQHF.

This clonotype was observed a handful of times. The CDR3 DNA reads as TGTGCCAGCAGTTACACGAAACGAGGGGAAAACTATGGCTACACCTTC. It specifies CASSYTKRGENYGYTF. The J gene is TRBJ1-2, the V gene TRBV6-2 or TRBV6-3, with D possibly TRBD1 on 5 matching bases. The length of the CDR3 is 16 residues. V lost 2 bases and J lost 2, with 15 bases in between. Germline V lookup: CDR1 MNHEY, CDR2 SVGEGT.

This clonotype was seen many times. The CDR3 reads CASSGASGNSPLHF. The CDR3 DNA reads as TGTGCCAGCAGTGGGGCTTCGGGTAATTCACCCCTCCACTTT. V gene TRBV2 combines with J gene TRBJ1-6; no clear D gene. Per the germline V gene, CDR1 is SNHLY and CDR2 is FYNNEI. Trimming took 4 bases from V and 6 from J, leaving 10 bases between them. CDR3 size: 14 residues.